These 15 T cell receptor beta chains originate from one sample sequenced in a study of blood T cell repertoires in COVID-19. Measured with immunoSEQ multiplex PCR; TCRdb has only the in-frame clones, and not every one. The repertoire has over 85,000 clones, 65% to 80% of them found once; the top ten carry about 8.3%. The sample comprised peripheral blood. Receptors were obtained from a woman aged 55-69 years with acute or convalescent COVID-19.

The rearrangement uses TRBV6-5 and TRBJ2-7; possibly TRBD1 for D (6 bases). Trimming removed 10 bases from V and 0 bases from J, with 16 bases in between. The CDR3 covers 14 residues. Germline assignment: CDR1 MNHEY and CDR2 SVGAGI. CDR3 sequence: CATRTAPSSYEQYF. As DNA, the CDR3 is TGTGCCACTCGGACAGCTCCAAGCTCCTACGAGCAGTACTTC.

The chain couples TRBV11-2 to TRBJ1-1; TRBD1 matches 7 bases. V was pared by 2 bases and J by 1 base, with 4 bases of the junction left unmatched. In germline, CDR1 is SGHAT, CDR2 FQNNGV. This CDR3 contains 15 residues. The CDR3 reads CASSLTPGGNTEAFF. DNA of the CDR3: TGTGCCAGCAGCTTAACCCCAGGGGGGAACACTGAAGCTTTCTTT.

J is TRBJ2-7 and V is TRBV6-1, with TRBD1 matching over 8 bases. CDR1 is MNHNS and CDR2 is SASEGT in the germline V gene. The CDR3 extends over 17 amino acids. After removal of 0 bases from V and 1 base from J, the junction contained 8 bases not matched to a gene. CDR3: CASSEAWDRQISYEQYF. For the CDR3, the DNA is TGTGCCAGCAGTGAAGCTTGGGACAGGCAAATATCCTACGAGCAGTACTTC.

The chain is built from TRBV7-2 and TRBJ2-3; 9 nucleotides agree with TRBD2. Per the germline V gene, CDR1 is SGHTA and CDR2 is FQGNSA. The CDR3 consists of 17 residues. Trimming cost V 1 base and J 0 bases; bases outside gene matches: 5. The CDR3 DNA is TGTGCCAGCAGCTTAGTGGCTAGCGGGGCAAGCACAGATACGCAGTATTTT. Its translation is CASSLVASGASTDTQYF.

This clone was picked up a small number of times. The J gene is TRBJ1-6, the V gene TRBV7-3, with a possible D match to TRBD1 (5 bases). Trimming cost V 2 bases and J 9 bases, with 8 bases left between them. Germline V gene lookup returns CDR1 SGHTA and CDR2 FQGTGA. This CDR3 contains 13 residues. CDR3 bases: TGTGCCAGCAGCTTACAGGGTGGTTCACCCCTCCACTTT. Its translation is CASSLQGGSPLHF.

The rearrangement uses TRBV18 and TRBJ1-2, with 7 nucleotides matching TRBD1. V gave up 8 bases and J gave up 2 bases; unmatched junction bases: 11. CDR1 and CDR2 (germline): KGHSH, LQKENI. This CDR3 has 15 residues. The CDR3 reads CASRPTGATNYGYTF. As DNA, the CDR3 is TGTGCCAGCCGACCTACAGGGGCAACAAACTATGGCTACACCTTC.

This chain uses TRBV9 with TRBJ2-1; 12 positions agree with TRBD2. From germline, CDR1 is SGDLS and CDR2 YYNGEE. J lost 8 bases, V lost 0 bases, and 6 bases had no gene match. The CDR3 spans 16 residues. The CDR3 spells CASSVGGTSGHHEQFF. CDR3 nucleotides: TGTGCCAGCAGCGTAGGTGGGACTAGCGGGCACCATGAGCAGTTCTTC.

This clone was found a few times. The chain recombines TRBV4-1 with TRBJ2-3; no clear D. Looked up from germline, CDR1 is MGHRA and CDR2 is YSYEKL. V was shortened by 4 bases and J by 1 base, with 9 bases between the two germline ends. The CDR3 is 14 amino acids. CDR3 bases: TGCGCCAGCAGCCGAAGAGAAGGCACAGATACGCAGTATTTT. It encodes CASSRREGTDTQYF.

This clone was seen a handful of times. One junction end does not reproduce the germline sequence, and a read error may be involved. The CDR3 reads CASSANEYEPAFF. The CDR3 DNA is TGTGCCAGCAGTGCAAACGAATACGAGCCCGCTTTTTTC. The chain uses TRBV2 and TRBJ2-7, with D uncertain. The CDR3 runs 13 residues. Germline CDR1 and CDR2: SNHLY and FYNNEI.

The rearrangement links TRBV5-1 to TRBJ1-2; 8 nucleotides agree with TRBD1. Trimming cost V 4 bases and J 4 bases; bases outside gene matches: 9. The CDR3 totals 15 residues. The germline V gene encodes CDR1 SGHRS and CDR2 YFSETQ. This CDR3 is CASSESGGGRYGYTF. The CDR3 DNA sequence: TGCGCCAGCAGCGAATCAGGGGGCGGTCGCTATGGCTACACCTTC.

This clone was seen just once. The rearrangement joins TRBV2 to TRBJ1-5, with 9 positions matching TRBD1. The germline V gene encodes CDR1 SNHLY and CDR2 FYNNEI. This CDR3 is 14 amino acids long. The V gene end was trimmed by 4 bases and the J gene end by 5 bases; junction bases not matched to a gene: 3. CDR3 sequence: CASSGDREDQPQHF. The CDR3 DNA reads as TGTGCCAGCAGTGGGGACAGGGAAGATCAGCCCCAGCATTTT.

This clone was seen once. CDR3 bases: TGTGCCAGCAGCTTATTCGGGGGAGACCGGGAGCTGTTTTTT. Amino acids: CASSLFGGDRELFF. This sequence joins TRBV7-2 and TRBJ2-2; TRBD2 is a possible D gene (6 bases). The CDR3 contains 14 residues. Germline V gives CDR1 SGHTA, CDR2 FQGNSA. V was clipped by 2 bases and J by 9 bases, with 13 bases between them.

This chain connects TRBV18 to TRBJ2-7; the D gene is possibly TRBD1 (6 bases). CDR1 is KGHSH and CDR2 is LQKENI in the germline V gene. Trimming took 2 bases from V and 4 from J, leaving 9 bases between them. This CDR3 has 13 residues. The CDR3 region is CASSPGGGYEQYF. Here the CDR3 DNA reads TGTGCCAGCTCACCAGGGGGCGGATACGAGCAGTACTTC.

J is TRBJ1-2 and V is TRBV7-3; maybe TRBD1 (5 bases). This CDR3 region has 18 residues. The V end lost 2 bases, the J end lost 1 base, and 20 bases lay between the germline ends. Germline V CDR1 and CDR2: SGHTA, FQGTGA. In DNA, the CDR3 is TGTGCCAGCAGCTTAGAAGCGCCTGGTTGGGGGGGTAACTATGGCTACACCTTC. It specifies CASSLEAPGWGGNYGYTF.

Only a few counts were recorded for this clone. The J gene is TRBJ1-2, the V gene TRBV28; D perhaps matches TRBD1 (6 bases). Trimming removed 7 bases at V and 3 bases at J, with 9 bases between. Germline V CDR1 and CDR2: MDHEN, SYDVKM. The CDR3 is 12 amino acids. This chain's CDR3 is CASTSGDYGYTF. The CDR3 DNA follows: TGTGCCAGCACCTCAGGGGACTATGGCTACACCTTC.